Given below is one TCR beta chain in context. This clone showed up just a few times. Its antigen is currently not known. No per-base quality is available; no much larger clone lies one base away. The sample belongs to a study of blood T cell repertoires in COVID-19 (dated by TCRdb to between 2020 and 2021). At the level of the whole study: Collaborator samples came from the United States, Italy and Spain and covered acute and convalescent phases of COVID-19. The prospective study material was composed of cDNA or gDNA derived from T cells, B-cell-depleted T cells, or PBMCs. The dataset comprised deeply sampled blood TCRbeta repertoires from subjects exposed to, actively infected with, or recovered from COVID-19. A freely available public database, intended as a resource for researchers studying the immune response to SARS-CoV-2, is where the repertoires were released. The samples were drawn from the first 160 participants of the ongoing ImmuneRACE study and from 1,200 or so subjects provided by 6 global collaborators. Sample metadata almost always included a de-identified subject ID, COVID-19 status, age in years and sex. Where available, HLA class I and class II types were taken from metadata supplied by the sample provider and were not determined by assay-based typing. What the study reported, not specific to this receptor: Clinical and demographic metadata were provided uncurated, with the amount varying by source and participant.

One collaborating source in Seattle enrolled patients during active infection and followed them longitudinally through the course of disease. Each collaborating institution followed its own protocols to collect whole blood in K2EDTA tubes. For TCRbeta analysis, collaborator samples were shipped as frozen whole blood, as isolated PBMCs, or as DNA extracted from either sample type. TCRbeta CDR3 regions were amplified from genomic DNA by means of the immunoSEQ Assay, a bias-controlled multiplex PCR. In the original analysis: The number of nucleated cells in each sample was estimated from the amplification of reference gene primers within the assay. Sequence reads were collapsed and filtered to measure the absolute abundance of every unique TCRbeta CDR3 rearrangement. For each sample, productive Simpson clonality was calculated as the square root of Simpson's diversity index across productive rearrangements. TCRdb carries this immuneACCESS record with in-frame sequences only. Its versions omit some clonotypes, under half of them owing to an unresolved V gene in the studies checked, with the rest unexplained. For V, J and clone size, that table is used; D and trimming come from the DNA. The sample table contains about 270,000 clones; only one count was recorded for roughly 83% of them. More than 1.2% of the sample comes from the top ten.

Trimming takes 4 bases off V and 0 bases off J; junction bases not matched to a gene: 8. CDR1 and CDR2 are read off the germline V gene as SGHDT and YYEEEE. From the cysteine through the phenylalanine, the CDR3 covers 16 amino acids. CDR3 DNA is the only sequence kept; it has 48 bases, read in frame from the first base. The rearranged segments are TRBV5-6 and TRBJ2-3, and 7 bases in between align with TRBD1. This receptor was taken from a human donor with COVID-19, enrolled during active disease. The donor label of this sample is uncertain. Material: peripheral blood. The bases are TGTGCCAGCAGCCGAGGAAGGGGGCTTAGCACAGATACGCAGTATTTT. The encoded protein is CASSRGRGLSTDTQYF. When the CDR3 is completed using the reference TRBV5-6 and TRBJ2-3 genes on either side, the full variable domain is DAGVTQSPTHLIKTRGQQVTLRCSPKSGHDTVSWYQQALGQGPQFIFQYYEEEERQRGNFPDRFSGHQFPNYSSELNVNALLLGDSALYLCASSRGRGLSTDTQYFGPGTRLTVL.